These 30 T cell receptor beta chains came from one sample sequenced in a study of T cell repertoires in cytomegalovirus infection. TCRdb itself ran the reads through MiXCR, one entry per CDR3 protein. This sample has about 490,000 distinct CDR3 sequences, with around 27% found just once. Specimen: PBMCs. These receptors were taken from a human donor in good health (CMV status not recorded). Some clones in this sample may be carry-over from other donors' samples.

This clonotype was seen only a few times. The chain joins TRBV19 to TRBJ2-2; TRBD2 matches at 11 bases. In germline, CDR1 is LNHDA, CDR2 SQIVND (reference sequence). V lost 3 bases to trimming and J lost 1 base; unmatched junction nucleotides: 4. The CDR3 spans 17 residues. The CDR3 protein is CASSIGTSGWNTGELFF. CDR3 nucleotide sequence: TGTGCCAGTAGTATCGGGACTAGCGGTTGGAACACCGGGGAGCTGTTTTTT. Combining the CDR3 with reference TRBV19 and TRBJ2-2 gives the whole variable domain DGGITQSPKYLFRKEGQNVTLSCEQNLNHDAMYWYRQDPGQGLRLIYYSQIVNDFQKGDIAEGYSVSREKKESFPLTVTSAQKNPTAFYLCASSIGTSGWNTGELFFGEGSRLTVL.

The rearrangement joins TRBV14 to TRBJ2-6; D perhaps matches TRBD2 (5 bases). The germline V gene encodes CDR1 SGHDN and CDR2 FVKESK. V shed 1 base and J shed 3 bases, with 10 bases lying between them. This CDR3 region has 16 residues. CDR3 amino acids: CASSQGPGVGANVLTF. CDR3 nucleotide sequence: TGTGCCAGCAGCCAAGGGCCCGGGGTTGGGGCCAACGTCCTGACTTTC.

The chain is built from TRBV2 and TRBJ2-1; 8 bases agree with TRBD1. V gave up 6 bases and J gave up 4 bases; unmatched junction bases: 11. The CDR3 consists of 16 residues. The V gene's germline CDR1 is SNHLY and CDR2 FYNNEI. The CDR3 reads CASRATGVFGYNEQFF. The CDR3 DNA is TGTGCCAGCAGGGCGACAGGGGTGTTCGGTTACAATGAGCAGTTCTTC.

The chain uses TRBV13 and TRBJ2-3, with 9 positions matching TRBD2. This CDR3 is built from 14 residues. Looked up from germline, CDR1 is PRHDT and CDR2 is FYEKMQ (reference sequence). V was pared by 5 bases and J by 9 bases, with 9 bases of the junction left unmatched. CDR3 in DNA: TGTGCCAGCAGCGCGACTAGCGGTCGTCCCACGCAGTATTTT. This encodes CASSATSGRPTQYF.

This clonotype turned up a few times. This rearrangement joins TRBV7-8 to TRBJ1-2; TRBD1 is a possible D gene (6 bases). Germline V CDR1 and CDR2: SGHVS, FQNEAQ. V dropped 6 bases and J dropped 8 bases, with 34 bases sitting between them. The CDR3 totals 19 residues. The DNA for the CDR3 is TGTGCCAGCAGTCTCCTCTCACCAGGGCAGGGGACGTTAACTATCGGCTACACCTTC. This encodes CASSLLSPGQGTLTIGYTF.

The chain recombines TRBV6-5 with TRBJ2-5, with 11 bases that match TRBD1. CDR1 is MNHEY, CDR2 SVGAGI, per germline. The V and J ends lost 5 bases and 5 bases, in that order; junction bases with no gene match: 16. CDR3 length: 18 amino acids. The CDR3 spells CASSTRTGGLNLRETQYF. CDR3 sequence (DNA): TGTGCCAGCAGTACACGGACAGGGGGCCTAAACCTTCGGGAGACCCAGTACTTC.

This chain links TRBV28 with TRBJ1-3; maybe TRBD1 (5 bases). Germline V gene lookup returns CDR1 MDHEN and CDR2 SYDVKM. This CDR3 is 15 amino acids long. V lost 4 bases and J lost 2, with 12 bases in between. CDR3 loop: CASSSPGRAGNTIYF. The CDR3 region has the DNA TGTGCCAGCAGTTCCCCCGGCAGGGCTGGAAACACCATATATTTT.

The V call is TRBV14, the J call TRBJ1-6, with D uncertain. Germline loops: CDR1 SGHDN, CDR2 FVKESK. The V gene lost 3 bases and the J gene lost 10 bases, with 16 bases spanning the gap. The CDR3 sequence is 15 residues long. CDR3 nucleotide sequence: TGTGCCAGCAGCCACCTTGACTGGGGAAAATCACCCCTCCACTTT. Its translation is CASSHLDWGKSPLHF.

This clonotype was detected a few times. The CDR3 is CASSPTGSQPQHF. DNA for the CDR3: TGTGCCAGCAGCCCAACAGGGTCTCAGCCCCAGCATTTT. The chain has TRBV7-9 and TRBJ1-5; D possibly corresponds to TRBD1 (6 bases). Between the trimmed V and J ends, which lost 5 bases and 6 bases, there was a span of 11 bases. Germline V gene data show CDR1 as SEHNR and CDR2 as FQNEAQ (reference sequence). The CDR3 spans 13 residues.

The chain is built from TRBV11-2 and TRBJ2-1; tentative D call: TRBD1 (5 bases). The germline gives CDR1 SGHAT, CDR2 FQNNGV. Between the trimmed V and J ends, which lost 1 base and 6 bases, there was a span of 22 bases. CDR3 length: 18 amino acids. The CDR3 loop reads CASSLGSLGYSGINEQFF. The CDR3 bases are TGTGCCAGCAGCTTAGGTAGTTTAGGATACTCAGGGATCAATGAGCAGTTCTTC.

V usage is TRBV18 and J usage is TRBJ2-5; TRBD2 matches 8 bases. CDR1 is KGHSH, CDR2 LQKENI, per germline. The J segment lost 5 bases and the V segment lost 3 bases, leaving 14 bases of the junction unmatched. The CDR3 runs 17 residues. In DNA form, the CDR3 reads TGTGCCAGCTCACCGCGGTTGTCAAGCGGGAGTGCTGAGACCCAGTACTTC. Amino acids: CASSPRLSSGSAETQYF. The variable domain in full, with the rest retrieved from reference TRBV18 and TRBJ2-5, is NAGVMQNPRHLVRRRGQEARLRCSPMKGHSHVYWYRQLPEEGLKFMVYLQKENIIDESGMPKERFSAEFPKEGPSILRIQQVVRGDSAAYFCASSPRLSSGSAETQYFGPGTRLLVL.

There are a few counts of this clonotype. The chain combines TRBV24-1 with TRBJ2-1; 8 nucleotides agree with TRBD2. Per germline, CDR1 KGHDR and CDR2 SFDVKD. V shed 4 bases, J shed 5 bases, and the junction held 3 bases outside the gene matches. The CDR3 is 14 amino acids. CDR3: CATSDSGGHNEQFF. The CDR3 coding sequence is TGTGCCACCAGTGACAGCGGGGGTCACAATGAGCAGTTCTTC.

The chain uses TRBV12-5 and TRBJ2-3; 9 bases match TRBD2. Germline V gives CDR1 LGHNT, CDR2 FRNRAP. The CDR3 has 19 amino acids. V lost 1 base and J lost 5; bases outside the gene matches: 16. The CDR3 coding sequence is TGTGCTAGTGGTTTGGGCCCCCACGTAGCGGGAGTCATAGGAGATACGCAGTATTTT. Amino acid sequence: CASGLGPHVAGVIGDTQYF.

This clonotype was observed a few times. V gene TRBV28 combines with J gene TRBJ1-2, with 8 bases that match TRBD1. CDR1 is MDHEN and CDR2 is SYDVKM in the germline V gene. This CDR3 region has 12 residues. V shed 10 bases and J 5 bases; nucleotides not matched to a gene: 6. The CDR3 loop is CATQTGGYGYTF. CDR3 bases: TGTGCCACCCAAACAGGGGGTTATGGCTACACCTTC.

J is TRBJ2-3 and V is TRBV24-1; D unresolved. The V end lost 4 bases, the J end lost 1 base, and 14 bases lay between the germline ends. Germline assignment: CDR1 KGHDR and CDR2 SFDVKD. The CDR3 runs to 16 residues. CDR3 sequence: CATSDDPGFGTDTQYF. In nucleotides, the CDR3 is TGTGCCACCAGTGACGACCCAGGTTTCGGCACAGATACGCAGTATTTT.

V is TRBV19 and J is TRBJ1-5; D is uncertain. The CDR3 loop spans 12 amino acids. The germline CDR1 and CDR2 sequences are LNHDA and SQIVND (reference sequence). Between the trimmed V and J ends, which lost 3 bases and 6 bases, there was a span of 6 bases. The CDR3 nucleotides are TGTGCCAGTAGTATTTTTGGTCAGCCCCAGCATTTT. The encoded protein is CASSIFGQPQHF.

This chain uses TRBV19 with TRBJ2-1; 12 nucleotides align to TRBD2. The CDR3 totals 14 residues. Germline loops: CDR1 LNHDA, CDR2 SQIVND (reference sequence). V was clipped by 6 bases and J by 9 bases; unmatched bases: 6. The CDR3: CASRKLAGGSEQFF. For the CDR3, the DNA is TGTGCCAGTAGAAAACTAGCGGGAGGTTCTGAGCAGTTCTTC.

The CDR3 coding sequence is TGCACCGACAACGAGGGGATGACAGGCTACACCTTC. Translating gives CTDNEGMTGYTF. This sequence joins TRBV29-1 and TRBJ1-2; perhaps TRBD1 as D (5 bases). Germline-derived CDR1 and CDR2 are SQVTM and ANQGSEA. There are 12 residues in the CDR3.

The genes are TRBV30 and TRBJ1-5; D not resolved. This CDR3 has 12 residues. CDR1 and CDR2 (germline): GTSNPN, SVGIG (reference sequence). The V and J ends lost 3 bases and 8 bases respectively, with 11 bases between them. For the CDR3, the DNA is TGTGCCTGGAGCGCTCAGGAGGAGCCCCAGCATTTT. This translates into CAWSAQEEPQHF. Variable domain in full (rest from reference TRBV30 and TRBJ1-5): SQTIHQWPATLVQPVGSPLSLECTVEGTSNPNLYWYRQAAGRGLQLLFYSVGIGQISSEVPQNLSASRPQDRQFILSSKKLLLSDSGFYLCAWSAQEEPQHFGDGTRLSIL.

The chain joins TRBV29-1 to TRBJ2-5, with D perhaps given as TRBD1 or TRBD2 (5 bases each). Germline V CDR1 and CDR2: SQVTM, ANQGSEA. This CDR3 contains 12 residues. The V end lost 6 bases, the J end lost 0 bases, and 8 bases lay between the germline ends. The CDR3 DNA reads TGCAGCGTGGGGGACGACCAAGAGACCCAGTACTTC. Protein sequence: CSVGDDQETQYF.

This clonotype was detected many times. The V gene is TRBV7-2, the J gene TRBJ2-2; D may be TRBD2 (5 bases). The V end lost 5 bases, the J end lost 4 bases, and 11 bases lay between the germline ends. Germline values: CDR1 SGHTA, CDR2 FQGNSA. This CDR3 has 14 amino acids. DNA for the CDR3: TGTGCCAGCAGCCCAGTACTAGGCACCGGGGAGCTGTTTTTT. Residues: CASSPVLGTGELFF.

This clonotype was seen a few times. Sequence at one end of the junction differs from germline and may be a read error. The chain couples TRBV11-2 to TRBJ2-1, with no clear D. This CDR3 is 14 amino acids long. Germline loops: CDR1 SGHAT, CDR2 FQNNGV. CDR3 DNA: TGTGCCAGCAGCTTCCTATACTCCGACAATGAGCAGTTCTTC. Its translation: CASSFLYSDNEQFF.

Here the CDR3 DNA reads TGTGCCAGCAGTACCGGGACAGTCCCCTACAATGAGCAGTTCTTC. Its protein product is CASSTGTVPYNEQFF. This chain uses TRBV2 with TRBJ2-1, with 7 bases lining up with TRBD1. Losses at the gene ends were 5 bases for V and 2 bases for J; bases not matched to a gene: 6. The CDR3 is made up of 15 amino acids. CDR1 and CDR2 from the germline V gene are SNHLY and FYNNEI.

This chain links TRBV19 with TRBJ2-7; D is uncertain. The CDR3 extends over 13 amino acids. The germline V gene has CDR1 LNHDA and CDR2 SQIVND (reference sequence). With 1 base removed from V and 4 bases from J, the gap between germline ends came to 8 bases. The CDR3 DNA reads as TGTGCCAGTAGTATAGGTATCGGTTACGAGCAGTACGTC. Translated, it gives CASSIGIGYEQYV.

Here the CDR3 reads CASSLAGVSEAFF. As DNA, the CDR3 is TGTGCCAGCAGCTTAGCTGGGGTGTCTGAAGCTTTCTTT. This sequence joins TRBV11-2 and TRBJ1-1; no definite D call. From germline, CDR1 is SGHAT and CDR2 FQNNGV. Trimming stripped 1 base from V and 6 bases from J, with 9 bases between. This CDR3 contains 13 residues. Combining the CDR3 with reference TRBV11-2 and TRBJ1-1 gives the whole variable domain EAGVAQSPRYKIIEKRQSVAFWCNPISGHATLYWYQQILGQGPKLLIQFQNNGVVDDSQLPKDRFSAERLKGVDSTLKIQPAKLEDSAVYLCASSLAGVSEAFFGQGTRLTVV.

This clonotype was seen more than once but under ten times. The chain employs TRBV29-1 and TRBJ1-3, with a tentative D call TRBD1 (5 bases). The CDR3 runs 14 residues. Trimming took off 6 bases at V and 1 base at J, with 13 bases between the two ends. Germline-derived CDR1 and CDR2 are SQVTM and ANQGSEA. CDR3 residues: CSVTQGLSGNTIYF. DNA for the CDR3: TGCAGCGTGACGCAGGGCTTATCTGGAAACACCATATATTTT.

This chain joins TRBV7-2 and TRBJ2-1; 8 bases agree with TRBD2. Per germline, CDR1 SGHTA and CDR2 FQGNSA. This CDR3 spans 16 amino acids. Losses at the gene ends were 3 bases for V and 1 base for J; bases not matched to a gene: 5. The CDR3 DNA follows: TGTGCCAGCAGCTTCAGACTAGCGTTGTCCTACAATGAGCAGTTCTTC. Protein sequence: CASSFRLALSYNEQFF.

This clonotype was found a few times. The V and J genes are TRBV6-2 or TRBV6-3 and TRBJ2-2; TRBD1 agrees at 8 bases. The CDR3 is 17 residues long. V lost 5 bases and J lost 1; bases outside the gene matches: 9. Germline V lookup: CDR1 MNHEY, CDR2 SVGEGT. The CDR3: CASSPILGQGNTGELFF. The CDR3, as DNA: TGTGCCAGCAGTCCCATTCTCGGACAGGGGAACACCGGGGAGCTGTTTTTT.

This clonotype has only a few counts. The chain links TRBV6-2 or TRBV6-3 to TRBJ2-1; 12 nucleotides agree with TRBD2. Germline CDR1 and CDR2: MNHEY and SVGEGT. The CDR3 totals 18 residues. The ends lost 2 bases at V and 2 bases at J; junction bases unmatched: 7. This CDR3 reads CASSYLRTSGVAYNEQFF. DNA of the CDR3: TGTGCCAGCAGTTACCTCCGGACTAGCGGGGTGGCCTACAATGAGCAGTTCTTC.

This clonotype was detected only a few times. The genes are TRBV20-1 and TRBJ1-2, with 7 bases matching TRBD1. With V trimmed by 0 bases and J by 3 bases, 1 base remained unmatched. CDR3 size: 13 residues. Germline V gene data show CDR1 as DFQATT and CDR2 as SNEGSKA (reference sequence). CDR3 sequence reads: CSARDQGDYGYTF. CDR3 bases: TGCAGTGCTAGAGACCAGGGGGACTATGGCTACACCTTC.